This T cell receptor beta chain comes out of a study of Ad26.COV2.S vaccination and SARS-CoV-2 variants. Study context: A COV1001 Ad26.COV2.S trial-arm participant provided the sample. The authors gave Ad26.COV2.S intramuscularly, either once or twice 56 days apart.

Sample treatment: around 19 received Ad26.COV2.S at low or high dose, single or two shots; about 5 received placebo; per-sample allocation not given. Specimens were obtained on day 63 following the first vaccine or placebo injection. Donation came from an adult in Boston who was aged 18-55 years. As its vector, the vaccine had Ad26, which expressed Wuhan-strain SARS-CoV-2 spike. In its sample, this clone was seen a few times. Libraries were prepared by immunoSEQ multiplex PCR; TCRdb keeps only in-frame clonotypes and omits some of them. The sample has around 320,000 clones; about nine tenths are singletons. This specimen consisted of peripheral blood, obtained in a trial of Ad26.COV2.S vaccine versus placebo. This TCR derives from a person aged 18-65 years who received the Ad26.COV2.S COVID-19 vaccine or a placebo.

The CDR3 region is CASSYGSSGNTIYF. DNA for the CDR3: TGCGCCAGCAGCTACGGTTCCTCTGGAAACACCATATATTTT. This chain joins TRBV5-1 and TRBJ1-3; D gene uncertain. The V gene lost 3 bases and the J gene lost 0 bases, with 7 bases spanning the gap. Germline CDR1 is SGHRS and CDR2 is YFSETQ. The CDR3 is made up of 14 amino acids.